This T cell receptor beta chain was retrieved from a study of T cell repertoires in cytomegalovirus infection. Study-level information: HLA-B-restricted CMV epitopes that are well studied were used alongside recently identified HLA-C-restricted ones. Study results and caveats: Ex vivo responses were dominated by HLA-C-restricted CMV-specific TCR beta clonotypes.

The CDR3 is made up of 14 amino acids. Germline values: CDR1 SGHTA, CDR2 FQGNSA. V dropped 6 bases and J dropped 6; count of bases not matched to a gene: 8. This clonotype appeared many times. Its antigen is undetermined. One entry per CDR3 protein, called by TCRdb with MiXCR from the reads. The data contain hundreds of thousands of distinct CDR3 sequences, about 33% of them seen just once; the ten biggest clones take up roughly 15%. The specimen was cultured PBMCs, collected from culture after CMV antigen stimulation. The rearrangement links TRBV7-2 to TRBJ2-3; 8 nucleotides match TRBD2. This sequence originates from a human donor in good health (CMV status not recorded). Some clones in this sample may be carry-over from other donors' samples. In DNA, the CDR3 is TGTGCCAGCAGACAACGGGGGGGTACGGATACGCAGTATTTT. Protein sequence: CASRQRGGTDTQYF.